Listed below are T cell receptor beta chains from one sample, sequenced in a study of neoadjuvant anti-PD-1 for oral cavity cancer. TCRdb keeps only in-frame clones here, not all; method: immunoSEQ multiplex PCR. Among 15,000 to 20,000 clones listed, just over 65% were seen once. This specimen consisted of PBMCs, obtained before nivolumab (anti-PD-1) treatment. Receptor source: a person between 35 and 79 years old with oral cavity squamous cell carcinoma. CDR3s include the opening cysteine and the closing phenylalanine or tryptophan. The D gene is left open where the match is weak. Size tells how often a clone was seen (once, few, many) or the class of an expanded clone, and some rows leave it out.

d_call j_call clone_size v_call cdr3_aa cdr3_nt
- TRBJ2-1 - TRBV11-3 CASSLRWSEQFF TGTGCCAGCAGCTTAAGGTGGAGTGAGCAGTTCTTC
- TRBJ1-5 - TRBV28 CASSFRQVGTTSNQPQHF TGTGCCAGCAGTTTCCGGCAGGTAGGGACAACTAGCAATCAGCCCCAGCATTTT
TRBD2 TRBJ2-3 - TRBV19 CASRLGLAGINTQYF TGTGCCAGTAGGTTGGGACTAGCGGGGATTAATACGCAGTATTTT
- TRBJ1-5 - TRBV11-2 CASSFGTSNQPQHF TGTGCCAGCAGCTTCGGCACTAGCAATCAGCCCCAGCATTTT
TRBD2 TRBJ2-2 - TRBV5-1 CASSLELAGRAGTGELFF TGCGCCAGCAGCTTGGAACTAGCGGGCCGAGCAGGGACCGGGGAGCTGTTTTTT
- TRBJ2-7 - TRBV7-8 CASSAESYEQYF TGTGCCAGCAGCGCGGAATCCTACGAGCAGTACTTC
- TRBJ2-2 - TRBV5-1 CASSWKGEDTGELFF TGCGCCAGCAGCTGGAAGGGAGAAGACACCGGGGAGCTGTTTTTT
- TRBJ1-2 - TRBV5-5 CASSFEIGGYTF TGTGCCAGCAGCTTCGAAATCGGTGGCTACACCTTC
TRBD1 TRBJ1-2 - TRBV19 CASSTRDRGTDGYTF TGTGCCAGTAGTACTCGGGACAGGGGGACAGATGGCTACACCTTC
- TRBJ2-3 - TRBV6-5 CASSYGGSTDTQYF TGTGCCAGCAGTTACGGCGGTAGCACAGATACGCAGTATTTT
- TRBJ1-2 - TRBV28 CASSPWRAGPGYTF TGTGCCAGCAGTCCCTGGAGGGCAGGCCCCGGCTACACCTTC
TRBD1 TRBJ2-7 few TRBV5-1 CASSSAGTGAYEQYF TGCGCCAGCAGCTCTGCCGGGACAGGAGCCTACGAGCAGTACTTC
TRBD1 TRBJ1-1 few TRBV19 CASRGQGGPTEAFF TGTGCCAGTAGAGGACAGGGGGGGCCCACTGAAGCTTTCTTT
TRBD1 TRBJ1-1 - TRBV2 CASSPGQPLNTEAFF TGTGCCAGCAGTCCGGGACAGCCTTTAAACACTGAAGCTTTCTTT
- TRBJ2-3 - TRBV18 CASSPTGTGTQYF TGTGCCAGCTCGCCCACAGGGACCGGTACGCAGTATTTT
TRBD2 TRBJ2-1 - TRBV7-9 CAGGLAFDEQFF TGTGCCGGCGGACTAGCGTTCGATGAGCAGTTCTTC
- TRBJ1-3 - TRBV4-1 CASSQARDFLFDTIYF TGCGCCAGCAGCCAAGCGAGGGACTTTTTATTTGACACCATATATTTT
TRBD2 TRBJ2-7 - TRBV19 CASSSPGRAGDEQYF TGTGCCAGTAGTTCCCCTGGGAGGGCCGGGGACGAGCAGTACTTC
TRBD2 TRBJ2-5 - TRBV6-5 CASRPTGGQETQYF TGTGCCAGCAGACCCACGGGGGGCCAAGAGACCCAGTACTTC
- TRBJ1-1 few TRBV15 CATSRDPQRTTEAFF TGTGCCACCAGCAGAGATCCGCAGCGGACCACTGAAGCTTTCTTT
- TRBJ1-3 - TRBV11-2 CASSQGRGAGNTIYF TGTGCCAGCAGCCAAGGTCGGGGAGCTGGAAACACCATATATTTT
- TRBJ2-5 - TRBV4-1 CASSPTRQETQYF TGCGCCAGCAGTCCGACACGACAAGAGACCCAGTACTTC
TRBD1 TRBJ2-2 - TRBV5-5 CASSLERQGGTGELFF TGTGCCAGCAGCTTGGAGAGACAGGGCGGCACCGGGGAGCTGTTTTTT
- TRBJ1-3 - TRBV6-1 CASTEAVAGNTIYF TGTGCCAGCACGGAGGCAGTTGCTGGAAACACCATATATTTT
- TRBJ2-1 - TRBV9 CASSVVGGAEQFF TGTGCCAGCAGCGTAGTCGGCGGGGCTGAGCAGTTCTTC
TRBD1 TRBJ2-7 - TRBV5-6 CASSLAGTGAYEQYF TGTGCCAGCAGCTTGGCCGGGACAGGGGCCTACGAGCAGTACTTC
- TRBJ1-2 - TRBV6-5 CASSFGNGGYTF TGTGCCAGCAGTTTCGGAAACGGCGGCTACACCTTC
- TRBJ1-5 - TRBV7-6 CASSLFSNQPQHF TGTGCCAGCAGCTTATTTAGCAATCAGCCCCAGCATTTT
- TRBJ2-7 - TRBV27 CASSIQGASWEQYF TGTGCCAGCAGCATTCAGGGTGCTTCCTGGGAGCAGTACTTC
- TRBJ2-5 few TRBV7-9 CASSLDGGGETQYF TGTGCCAGCAGCTTAGATGGGGGCGGAGAGACCCAGTACTTC
TRBD1 TRBJ1-1 - TRBV30 CAWSGIGGRTEAFF TGTGCCTGGAGTGGAATAGGGGGCCGCACTGAAGCTTTCTTT
- TRBJ1-2 few TRBV19 CASSNGRNYGYTF TGTGCCAGTAGTAACGGACGGAACTATGGCTACACCTTC
TRBD1 TRBJ2-7 - TRBV30 CAWSNRQGPNEQYF TGTGCCTGGAGTAACCGACAGGGGCCTAACGAGCAGTACTTC
- TRBJ2-1 - TRBV12-2 CASRLAFRGGGSSYNEQFF TGTGCAAGTCGCTTAGCGTTTCGCGGGGGGGGATCTTCCTACAATGAGCAGTTCTTC
- TRBJ2-6 - TRBV27 CASGRGSGANVLTF TGTGCCAGCGGCCGGGGGTCTGGGGCCAACGTCCTGACTTTC
- TRBJ1-1 - TRBV19 CASSMQGTNTEAFF TGTGCCAGTAGTATGCAGGGGACGAACACTGAAGCTTTCTTT
TRBD1 TRBJ1-2 - TRBV5-8 CASSLRGGQGKVYGYTF TGTGCCAGCAGCTTGAGAGGGGGACAGGGGAAAGTCTATGGCTACACCTTC
- TRBJ2-7 few TRBV5-6 CASSLAHGIYEQYF TGTGCCAGCAGCTTGGCGCACGGGATCTACGAGCAGTACTTC
- TRBJ2-7 - TRBV27 CASSYKLSYEQYF TGTGCCAGCAGTTACAAACTTTCCTACGAGCAGTACTTC
TRBD1 TRBJ1-1 few TRBV7-9 CASSSWDRLMNTEAFF TGTGCCAGCAGCTCTTGGGACAGACTCATGAACACTGAAGCTTTCTTT
- TRBJ2-7 - TRBV14 CASSLGRYEQYF TGTGCCAGCAGCCTTGGACGGTACGAGCAGTACTTC
TRBD2 TRBJ2-3 - TRBV4-1 CASSQDLGTSGRAVPDTQYF TGCGCCAGCAGCCAAGATCTCGGGACTAGCGGGAGGGCCGTTCCAGATACGCAGTATTTT
TRBD2 TRBJ2-7 few TRBV27 CASSQAGAGSEQYF TGTGCCAGCAGCCAAGCGGGAGCGGGCAGCGAGCAGTACTTC
- TRBJ2-6 few TRBV28 CASSPAAGANVLTF TGTGCCAGCAGCCCCGCCGCTGGGGCCAACGTCCTGACTTTC
TRBD2 TRBJ2-7 - TRBV10-3 CAISGGSGSTYEQYF TGTGCCATCAGTGGGGGTAGCGGGAGCACCTACGAGCAGTACTTC
- TRBJ2-7 - TRBV2 CASSTSYEQYF TGTGCCAGCAGCACTTCCTACGAGCAGTACTTC
- TRBJ1-4 - TRBV6-5 CASSFNEKLFF TGTGCCAGCAGTTTTAATGAAAAACTGTTTTTT
- TRBJ1-2 - TRBV11-2 CASSPRGEYYGYTF TGTGCCAGCAGCCCGCGGGGAGAGTACTATGGCTACACCTTC
- TRBJ1-2 - TRBV7-2 CASGPSEGIGGYTF TGTGCCAGCGGGCCTTCGGAGGGCATAGGGGGCTACACCTTC
- TRBJ1-1 once TRBV30 CAWSRGQNTEAFF TGTGCCTGGAGTCGGGGGCAGAACACTGAAGCTTTCTTT
- TRBJ2-2 few TRBV6-1 CASSEPGRNTGELFF TGTGCCAGCAGTGAGCCAGGGAGAAACACCGGGGAGCTGTTTTTT
TRBD1 TRBJ2-3 - TRBV6-5 CASSSPGQGADTQYF TGTGCCAGCAGTTCCCCGGGACAGGGTGCAGATACGCAGTATTTT
- TRBJ1-1 - TRBV7-8 CASRSGPLTEAFF TGTGCCAGCAGATCAGGACCCCTCACTGAAGCTTTCTTT
- TRBJ2-7 - TRBV6-5 CASSSVKSSYEQYF TGTGCCAGCTCCTCAGTAAAGAGCTCCTACGAGCAGTACTTC
- TRBJ1-2 few TRBV27 CASRQGGGGYTF TGTGCCAGCAGGCAGGGAGGGGGAGGCTACACCTTC
TRBD1 TRBJ1-3 few TRBV6-5 CASRGTGVGNTIYF TGTGCCAGCAGAGGGACAGGGGTTGGAAACACCATATATTTT
- TRBJ2-2 few TRBV2 CASSDTAGGELFF TGTGCCAGCAGTGATACAGCTGGCGGGGAGCTGTTTTTT
TRBD1 TRBJ1-2 - TRBV6-5 CASSLRTGDYGYTF TGTGCCAGCAGCCTTAGGACAGGGGATTATGGCTACACCTTC
TRBD1 TRBJ1-1 once TRBV5-1 CASAAGTGEFSEAFF TGCGCCAGCGCCGCCGGGACAGGAGAGTTTTCTGAAGCTTTCTTT
- TRBJ1-4 few TRBV4-1 CASSQDLTGNEKLFF TGCGCCAGCAGCCAAGATCTAACAGGGAATGAAAAACTGTTTTTT